The clone carrying this T cell receptor beta chain was counted at least ten times. Its specificity is not known. The library tagged individual cDNA molecules with unique molecular identifiers. Authors' methods: TCR counts had a median of approximately 87,000 per sample and spanned about 20,000 to 750,000. In TCRdb, the RACE reads were re-called with MiXCR into one record per CDR3 protein. The V and J calls shown here were made by TCRdb, not taken from the authors' results. The sample includes some 65,000 distinct CDR3 sequences, 6% to 7% seen only once; the top ten take around 3.4%. The data were taken from a study of human T cells and chemical hapten exposure. Across the whole study: Minor volume differences among pooled libraries chiefly drove per-sample TCR yield variation. Study-wide points: Sensitizing to DPC left TCRs with a frequency above 1 in 1000 unaltered.

V lost 4 bases to trimming and J lost 0 bases, with 14 bases between them. There are 16 residues in the CDR3. In germline, CDR1 is SGHRS, CDR2 YFSETQ. Stated time point: healthy volunteer bleed at 6 weeks. Researchers extracted total RNA from unfractionated whole blood. Material: whole blood. This TCR was recovered from a female donor in good health. Some clones in this sample may be carry-over from other donors' samples. The V and J genes are TRBV5-1 and TRBJ1-5; D possibly corresponds to TRBD1 (6 bases). This CDR3 is CASSLGGGDSNQPQHF. CDR3 in DNA: TGCGCCAGCAGCCTAGGGGGAGGTGATAGCAATCAGCCCCAGCATTTT.